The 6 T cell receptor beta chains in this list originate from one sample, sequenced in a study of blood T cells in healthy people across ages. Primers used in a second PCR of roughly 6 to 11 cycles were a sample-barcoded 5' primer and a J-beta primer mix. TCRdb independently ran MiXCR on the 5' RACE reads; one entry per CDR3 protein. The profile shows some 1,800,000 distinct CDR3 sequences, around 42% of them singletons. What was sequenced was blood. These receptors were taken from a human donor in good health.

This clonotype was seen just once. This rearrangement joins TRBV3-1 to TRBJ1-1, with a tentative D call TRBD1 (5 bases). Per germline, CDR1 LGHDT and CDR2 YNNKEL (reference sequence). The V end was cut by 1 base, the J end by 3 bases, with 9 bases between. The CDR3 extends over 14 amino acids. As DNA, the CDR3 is TGTGCCAGCAGCCAAGCCGGGACTTACACTGAAGCTTTCTTT. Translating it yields CASSQAGTYTEAFF.

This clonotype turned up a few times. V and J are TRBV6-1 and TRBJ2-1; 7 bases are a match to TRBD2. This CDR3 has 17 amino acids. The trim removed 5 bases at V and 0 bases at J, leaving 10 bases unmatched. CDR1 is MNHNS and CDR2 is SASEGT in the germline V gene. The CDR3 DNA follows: TGTGCCAGCAGTCCCCTGTCAGCGGGGAGCTCCTACAATGAGCAGTTCTTC. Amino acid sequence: CASSPLSAGSSYNEQFF.

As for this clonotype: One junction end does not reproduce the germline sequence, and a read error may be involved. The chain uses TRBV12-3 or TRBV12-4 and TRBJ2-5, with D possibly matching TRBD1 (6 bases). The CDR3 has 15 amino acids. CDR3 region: CASSLNSGQQGTQYF. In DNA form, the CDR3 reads TGTGCCAGCAGTTTAAATTCCGGACAGCAAGGGACCCAGTACTTC.

This CDR3 reads CATSRNIRDGYTF. The CDR3 DNA sequence: TGTGCCACCAGCAGGAATATCAGGGACGGCTACACCTTC. This chain uses TRBV15 with TRBJ1-2; D possibly corresponds to TRBD1 (5 bases). CDR1 and CDR2 from the germline V gene are LNHNV and YYDKDF (reference sequence). The CDR3 is 13 amino acids. With 3 bases removed from V and 8 bases from J, the gap between germline ends came to 13 bases. The full variable domain, its missing parts supplied by reference TRBV15 and TRBJ1-2, is DAMVIQNPRYQVTQFGKPVTLSCSQTLNHNVMYWYQQKSSQAPKLLFHYYDKDFNNEADTPDNFQSRRPNTSFCFLDIRSPGLGDTAMYLCATSRNIRDGYTFGSGTRLTVV.

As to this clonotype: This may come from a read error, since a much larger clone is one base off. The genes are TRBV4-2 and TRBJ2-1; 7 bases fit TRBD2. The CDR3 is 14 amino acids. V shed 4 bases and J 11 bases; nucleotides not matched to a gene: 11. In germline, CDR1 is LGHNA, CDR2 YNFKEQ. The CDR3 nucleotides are TGTGCCAGCAGCCCAGGAGGGGAGGGTACACAGCAGTTCTTC. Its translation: CASSPGGEGTQQFF.

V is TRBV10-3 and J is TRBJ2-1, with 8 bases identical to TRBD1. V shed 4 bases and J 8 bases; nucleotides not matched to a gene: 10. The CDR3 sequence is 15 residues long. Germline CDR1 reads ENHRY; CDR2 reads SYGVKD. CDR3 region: CAISGFSQGADEQFF. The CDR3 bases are TGTGCCATCAGTGGGTTTAGTCAGGGGGCGGATGAGCAGTTCTTC.